This T cell receptor (beta chain) came from a study of neurological immune-mediated disorders. Background on the study: Secondary progressive disease was present in 3, and relapsing-remitting disease in 31, of the 34 multiple sclerosis patients.

Trimming removed 5 bases from V and 7 bases from J, with 11 bases in between. Germline V lookup: CDR1 SEHNR, CDR2 FQNEAQ (reference sequence). The CDR3 runs 12 residues. At least ten counts were recorded for this clonotype. TCRdb fed the 5' RACE reads into MiXCR, producing one record per CDR3 protein. The sample includes roughly 66,000 distinct CDR3 sequences, roughly 4.8% seen only once; the top ten take about 2.2%. V usage is TRBV7-9 and J usage is TRBJ1-1; D ambiguous. The origin of this receptor is a woman in her seventies with multiple sclerosis. The specimen was PBMCs. The CDR3 is CASSTGESEAFF. CDR3 in DNA: TGTGCCAGCAGCACCGGGGAGAGTGAAGCTTTCTTT.